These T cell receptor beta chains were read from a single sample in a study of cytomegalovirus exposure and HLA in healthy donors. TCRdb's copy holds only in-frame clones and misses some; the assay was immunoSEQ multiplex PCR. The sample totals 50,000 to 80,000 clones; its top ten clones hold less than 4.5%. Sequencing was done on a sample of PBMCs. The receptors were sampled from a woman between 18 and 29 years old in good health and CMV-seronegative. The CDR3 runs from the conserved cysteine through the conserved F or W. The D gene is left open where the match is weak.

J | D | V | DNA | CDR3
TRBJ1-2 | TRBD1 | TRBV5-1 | TGCGCCAGCAGCCAAAGGGGACAGGGATATGGCTACACCTTC | CASSQRGQGYGYTF
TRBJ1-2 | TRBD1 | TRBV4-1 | TGCGCCAGCAGAAACGACAGGGGTCCTAACTATGGCTACACCTTC | CASRNDRGPNYGYTF
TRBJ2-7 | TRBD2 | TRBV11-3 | TGTGCCAGCAGCTTGACTAGCGGGGCCTACGAGCAGTACTTC | CASSLTSGAYEQYF
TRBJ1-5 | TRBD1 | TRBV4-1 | TGCGCCAGCAGCCAAGAATACAGGGGGGGTTATCAGCCCCAGCATTTT | CASSQEYRGGYQPQHF
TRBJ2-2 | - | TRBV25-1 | TGTGCCAGCAGTGACACTAGCCCCGGGGAGCTGTTTTTT | CASSDTSPGELFF
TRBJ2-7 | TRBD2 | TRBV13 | TGTGCCAGCAGCTTAGGCCTCGGACTAGCACCCTACGAGCAGTACTTC | CASSLGLGLAPYEQYF
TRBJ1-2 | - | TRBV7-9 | TGTGCCAGCAGCCCCGAGACCTGGGGGCATGGCTACACCTTC | CASSPETWGHGYTF
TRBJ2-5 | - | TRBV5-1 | TGCGCCAGCAGCTTCTCGGGGGGCAACCAAGAGACCCAGTACTTC | CASSFSGGNQETQYF
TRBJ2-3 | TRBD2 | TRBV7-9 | TGTGCCAGCAGCCGGACTAGCGGGGAACACACAGATACGCAGTATTTT | CASSRTSGEHTDTQYF
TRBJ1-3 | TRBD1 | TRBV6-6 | TGTGCCAGCAGTTTAACAGGGGTCACCATATATTTT | CASSLTGVTIYF
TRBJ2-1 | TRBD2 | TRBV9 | TGTGCCAGCACCCCAGTCGCGGGGGATGAGCAGTTCTTC | CASTPVAGDEQFF
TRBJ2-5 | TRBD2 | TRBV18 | TGTGCCAGCTCACCTAGCGGGGGACAAGAGACCCAGTACTTC | CASSPSGGQETQYF
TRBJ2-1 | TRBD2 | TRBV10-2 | TGCGCCAGCAGTGTGGGGGGGGCCTACAATGAGCAGTTCTTC | CASSVGGAYNEQFF
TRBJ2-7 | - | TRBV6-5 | TGTGCCAGCAGCCAAGGTAGCCTGGCCTACGAGCAGTACTTC | CASSQGSLAYEQYF
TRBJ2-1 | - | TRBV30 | TGTGCCGGGACTGCTACCTACAATGAGCAGTTCTTC | CAGTATYNEQFF
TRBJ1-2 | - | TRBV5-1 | TGCGCCAGCAGCGAGCCCGCCTATGGCTACACCTTC | CASSEPAYGYTF
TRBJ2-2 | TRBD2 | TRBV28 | TGTGCCAGCAGTTTGTGGCGGGAGGTCAACACCGGGGAGCTGTTTTTT | CASSLWREVNTGELFF
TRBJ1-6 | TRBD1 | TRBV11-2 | TGTGCCAGCAGCGCGAATCACAGGGGTGGTTCACCCCTCCACTTT | CASSANHRGGSPLHF
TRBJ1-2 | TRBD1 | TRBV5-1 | TGCGCCAGCAGCTTGGATCAGGGGGCCTATGGCTACACCTTC | CASSLDQGAYGYTF
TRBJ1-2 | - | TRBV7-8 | TGTGCCAGCAGCTTAGGATCAGGGGCGAACTATGGCTACACCTTC | CASSLGSGANYGYTF
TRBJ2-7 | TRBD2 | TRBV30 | TGTGCCGGGAGTAGCGGGGGGGCAACAGCCTACGAGCAGTACTTC | CAGSSGGATAYEQYF
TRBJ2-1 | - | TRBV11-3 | TGTGCCAGCAGCTTTTTGCCAGGGGCATACAATGAGCAGTTCTTC | CASSFLPGAYNEQFF
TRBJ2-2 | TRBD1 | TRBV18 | TGTGCCAGCTCAGGACAGGGTGTCACCGGGGAGCTGTTTTTT | CASSGQGVTGELFF
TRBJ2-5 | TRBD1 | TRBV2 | TGTGCCAGCAGTCTACAGGGGCAAGGACAAGAGACCCAGTACTTC | CASSLQGQGQETQYF
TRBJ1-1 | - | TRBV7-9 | TGTGCCAGCAGCCAGGGACCGGGGAGGGACACTGAAGCTTTCTTT | CASSQGPGRDTEAFF
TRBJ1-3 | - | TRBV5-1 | TGCGCCAGCAGCTTGGTCGGGAGAGGAAACACCATATATTTT | CASSLVGRGNTIYF
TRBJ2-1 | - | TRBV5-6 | TGTGCCAGCAGCTTGTGGGGGCCCAGTGAGCAGTTCTTC | CASSLWGPSEQFF
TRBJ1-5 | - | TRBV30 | TGTGCCTGGAGTCCCAATAGCAATCAGCCCCAGCATTTT | CAWSPNSNQPQHF
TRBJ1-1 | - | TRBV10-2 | TGCGCCAGCAGTCCGGGACAGAACACTGAAGCTTTCTTT | CASSPGQNTEAFF
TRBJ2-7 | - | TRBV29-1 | TGCAGCGTGGAGGGGGGGGATCACGCCTACGAGCAGTACTTC | CSVEGGDHAYEQYF
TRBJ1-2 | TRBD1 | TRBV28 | TGTGCCAGCCGAAAAGGGACAGTCTATGGCTACACCTTC | CASRKGTVYGYTF
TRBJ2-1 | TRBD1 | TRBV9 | TGTGCCAGCAGCTCGTACAGGGGAGACAATGAGCAGTTCTTC | CASSSYRGDNEQFF
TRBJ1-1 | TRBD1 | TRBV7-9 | TGTGCCAGCAGCTTGGAGGGGGCGAACGATGAAGCTTTCTTT | CASSLEGANDEAFF
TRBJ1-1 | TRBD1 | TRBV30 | TGTGCCTGGAGTCTTTCTCAGGGGGCTGGCACTGAAGCTTTCTTT | CAWSLSQGAGTEAFF
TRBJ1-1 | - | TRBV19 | TGTGCCAGTAGTATAGGGGGAGAGACTGAAGCTTTCTTT | CASSIGGETEAFF
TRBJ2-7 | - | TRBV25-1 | TGTGCCAGCGACCGGCTAGCCTACGAGCAGTACTTC | CASDRLAYEQYF
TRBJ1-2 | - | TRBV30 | TGTGCCTGGAGTGTCTCCCTAACAGGGTCATTCAATGGCTACACCTTC | CAWSVSLTGSFNGYTF
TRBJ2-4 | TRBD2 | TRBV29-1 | TGCAGCGTTGTGTGGCTAGCGGGAGGTGATGGGAAAAACATTCAGTACTTC | CSVVWLAGGDGKNIQYF
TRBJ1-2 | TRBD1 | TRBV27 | TGTGCCAGCACCCCTCGGACAGGAAAAATACGGAGGGCTAACTATGGCTACACCTTC | CASTPRTGKIRRANYGYTF
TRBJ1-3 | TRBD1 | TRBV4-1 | TGCGCCAGCAGCCTATCGGACAGGGCGTCTGGAAACACCATATATTTT | CASSLSDRASGNTIYF
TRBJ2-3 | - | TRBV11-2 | TGTGCCAGCAGCTTAGTGACTAGCACAGATACGCAGTATTTT | CASSLVTSTDTQYF
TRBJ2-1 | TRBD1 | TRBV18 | TGTGCCAGCTCACCCGAGACAGGGAGCAATGAGCAGTTCTTC | CASSPETGSNEQFF